The subject of this entry is one TCR beta chain. No antigen is known for it. There were eight separate reactions per sample in which cDNA was made. UMIs that had a 6-nucleotide sample barcode were put in using template switching. For each CDR3 protein, TCRdb gives one entry from its re-call of the 5' RACE reads, without DNA. This listing includes under 200,000 distinct CDR3 sequences. The sample belongs to a study of monozygotic twins with inflammatory bowel disease. Study-wide results and limits: Individual T cell subtypes were not distinguishable.

Material: blood. This clonotype was obtained from a human donor with ulcerative colitis or Crohn's disease, or a healthy co-twin of an affected twin (not recorded which).

This chain's CDR3 is CASSLFSTSGRLPTEFF. The chain carries TRBV27 and TRBJ2-1; TCRdb selects TRBD2, and the lack of DNA leaves this call unchecked. The CDR3 is 17 amino acids. Germline V gene sequence: CDR1 MNHEY, CDR2 SMNVEV (reference sequence).